Each of the 25 T cell receptor beta chains below was sequenced from the same sample in a study of T-cell reconstitution after alpha-beta-depleted transplantation in children. Using unique molecular identifiers, the investigators prepared the TCRbeta library. TCRdb independently ran MiXCR on the PCR reads; one entry per CDR3 protein. This sample yields roughly 220,000 distinct CDR3 sequences, of which 8.4% are seen a single time; 35% belongs to the top ten. The material was PBMCs, mostly from graft donor cells, obtained 360 days after TCRalphabeta/CD19-depleted stem cell transplant. The source of these receptors is a male patient aged 2-9 years who had a stem cell transplant for acute myeloid leukemia, so the T cells may come from the graft donor.

The chain employs TRBV6-1 and TRBJ2-1; 7 nucleotides agree with TRBD2. The CDR3 extends over 11 amino acids. V lost 9 bases, J lost 5 bases, and 1 base stayed unmatched. Germline values: CDR1 MNHNS, CDR2 SASEGT. In DNA form, the CDR3 reads TGTGCCAGTGGGAGGGACAATGAGCAGTTCTTC. Protein sequence: CASGRDNEQFF.

This clonotype has a count of ten or more. The chain joins TRBV29-1 to TRBJ2-1; 14 bases map to TRBD2. This CDR3 has 16 amino acids. V lost 7 bases, J lost 1 base, and 6 bases stayed unmatched. Germline V gene data show CDR1 as SQVTM and CDR2 as ANQGSEA. The CDR3 nucleotides are TGCAGCGCCCGAGGGACTAGCGGGGGTTCCTACAATGAGCAGTTCTTC. It yields the protein CSARGTSGGSYNEQFF.

This clonotype was seen ten or more times. The genes are TRBV5-1 and TRBJ1-5; D is undetermined. The germline gives CDR1 SGHRS, CDR2 YFSETQ. The CDR3 consists of 12 residues. With 0 bases removed from V and 7 bases from J, the gap between germline ends came to 5 bases. The CDR3 loop reads CASSLEGQPQHF. CDR3 bases: TGCGCCAGCAGCTTGGAAGGGCAGCCCCAGCATTTT.

Details on this clonotype: This may be a read error: a much more frequent sequence differs by one nucleotide. This CDR3 is missing its conserved last phenylalanine or tryptophan, likely due to a read error. V is TRBV29-1 and J is TRBJ2-1, with D tentatively TRBD1 (5 bases). This CDR3 region has 13 residues. The V gene lost 7 bases and the J gene lost 9 bases, with 19 bases spanning the gap. CDR1 is SQVTM and CDR2 is ANQGSEA in the germline V gene. CDR3 sequence (DNA): TGCAGCGCTGGCCGGGCAGGGCTCGGTGAGCAGTTCTAC. It yields the protein CSAGRAGLGEQFY.

This clonotype was seen ten or more times. The chain links TRBV5-1 to TRBJ2-5; 10 bases are a match to TRBD2. CDR1 is SGHRS, CDR2 YFSETQ, per germline. CDR3 length: 14 residues. V was clipped by 3 bases and J by 3 bases; unmatched bases: 2. The CDR3 spells CASSYTSGEETQYF. In DNA, the CDR3 is TGCGCCAGCAGCTACACTAGCGGGGAAGAGACCCAGTACTTC.

The J gene is TRBJ2-1, the V gene TRBV12-3 or TRBV12-4; maybe TRBD2 (6 bases). This CDR3 contains 16 residues. The V gene lost 2 bases and the J gene lost 2 bases, with 13 bases spanning the gap. DNA of the CDR3: TGTGCCAGCAGTTTACTCTCTCTAGCGACCTACAATGAGCAGTTCTTC. Translated: CASSLLSLATYNEQFF.

This clonotype was seen at least ten times. This chain joins TRBV29-1 and TRBJ1-1; D gene ambiguous. The CDR3 spans 11 residues. Trimming removed 4 bases at V and 11 bases at J, with 14 bases between. Germline V CDR1 and CDR2: SQVTM, ANQGSEA. CDR3 in amino acids: CSVGPVGSAFF. In DNA form, the CDR3 reads TGCAGCGTTGGACCCGTAGGGAGTGCTTTCTTT.

This clonotype was found many times. This sequence joins TRBV6-5 and TRBJ1-1; D is undetermined. The length of the CDR3 is 15 residues. The ends were cut back, 6 bases at V and 0 bases at J, with 14 bases in the middle. Germline CDR1 and CDR2: MNHEY and SVGAGI. CDR3 region: CASSRGDLMNTEAFF. CDR3 sequence (DNA): TGTGCCAGCAGCCGGGGAGACCTTATGAACACTGAAGCTTTCTTT.

This clonotype was picked up many times. V usage is TRBV15 and J usage is TRBJ2-3; no clear D. CDR3 size: 13 residues. Germline assignment: CDR1 LNHNV and CDR2 YYDKDF (reference sequence). Trimming removed 11 bases from V and 4 bases from J, with 16 bases in between. CDR3 region: CAAARIGADTQYF. CDR3 in DNA: TGTGCCGCCGCCCGAATAGGTGCAGATACGCAGTATTTT.

The chain joins TRBV29-1 to TRBJ1-1; a possible D gene is TRBD1 (6 bases). The CDR3 contains 12 residues. V shed 4 bases and J shed 1 base, with 7 bases lying between them. Germline CDR1 and CDR2: SQVTM and ANQGSEA. This CDR3 reads CSVVDRNTEAFF. The CDR3 nucleotides are TGCAGCGTTGTGGACAGGAACACTGAAGCTTTCTTT.

This clonotype was detected ten times or more. This chain connects TRBV6-1 to TRBJ2-4; D gene ambiguous. The CDR3 contains 13 residues. Between the trimmed V and J ends, which lost 7 bases and 6 bases, there was a span of 13 bases. CDR1 and CDR2 (germline): MNHNS, SASEGT. The CDR3 here is CASTQRVGNIQYF. DNA for the CDR3: TGTGCCAGCACGCAACGGGTTGGAAACATTCAGTACTTC.

This clonotype was detected many times. The V gene is TRBV4-2, the J gene TRBJ2-5; perhaps TRBD2 as D (5 bases). The germline V gene encodes CDR1 LGHNA and CDR2 YNFKEQ. The CDR3 spans 15 residues. Trimming removed 4 bases from V and 2 bases from J, with 14 bases in between. DNA for the CDR3: TGTGCCAGCAGCCGACCCGGGGAGCAACAAGAGACCCAGTACTTC. Residues: CASSRPGEQQETQYF.

The CDR3, as DNA: TGCAGTGCCTTCGACCGAGAGACCCAGTACTTC. It translates to CSAFDRETQYF. The chain couples TRBV20-1 to TRBJ2-5; D gene uncertain. V gave up 6 bases and J gave up 4 bases, with 9 bases separating them. CDR1 is DFQATT, CDR2 SNEGSKA, per germline (reference sequence). The CDR3 contains 11 residues.

The chain employs TRBV5-1 and TRBJ2-7, with TRBD2 matching over 7 bases. CDR3 length equals 14 residues. From germline, CDR1 is SGHRS and CDR2 YFSETQ. Germline trimming cut 4 bases from V and 2 bases from J; bases unmatched to any gene: 6. The CDR3 nucleotides read TGCGCCAGCAGCCCCGGGACTATACCCTACGAGCAGTACTTC. This sequence encodes CASSPGTIPYEQYF. The complete variable domain, with remaining parts taken from reference TRBV5-1 and TRBJ2-7, reads KAGVTQTPRYLIKTRGQQVTLSCSPISGHRSVSWYQQTPGQGLQFLFEYFSETQRNKGNFPGRFSGRQFSNSRSEMNVSTLELGDSALYLCASSPGTIPYEQYFGPGTRLTVT.

There are a few counts of this clonotype. This chain uses TRBV18 with TRBJ2-1; 10 nucleotides line up with TRBD2. CDR3 size: 14 residues. In germline, CDR1 is KGHSH, CDR2 LQKENI. Germline trimming cut 3 bases from V and 10 bases from J; bases unmatched to any gene: 6. CDR3 residues: CASSPRLTSGEQFF. The CDR3 nucleotides read TGTGCCAGCTCACCGCGGCTGACTAGCGGGGAGCAGTTCTTC.

This clonotype has only a few counts. The genes are TRBV12-3 or TRBV12-4 and TRBJ1-1; D is possibly TRBD1 (6 bases). There are 14 residues in the CDR3. The V end lost 6 bases, the J end lost 6 bases, and 17 bases lay between the germline ends. CDR3 loop: CASSRTEPDPEAFF. The DNA for the CDR3 is TGTGCCAGCAGCAGGACAGAACCTGACCCTGAAGCTTTCTTT.

This clonotype was seen at least ten times. The chain is built from TRBV10-3 and TRBJ1-1; 9 positions match TRBD1. Per the germline V gene, CDR1 is ENHRY and CDR2 is SYGVKD. Trimming cost V 3 bases and J 6 bases; bases outside gene matches: 14. This CDR3 comprises 17 residues. The DNA for the CDR3 is TGTGCCATCAGTGACCCGATAACAACAGGGGGCGAGTCTGAAGCTTTCTTT. The encoded protein is CAISDPITTGGESEAFF.

The CDR3 reads CSVERDSNEQFF. CDR3 DNA: TGCAGCGTTGAACGCGACTCGAATGAGCAGTTCTTC. The chain uses TRBV29-1 and TRBJ2-1; no firm D call. Trimming removed 2 bases at V and 7 bases at J, with 9 bases between. Germline CDR1 reads SQVTM; CDR2 reads ANQGSEA. This CDR3 contains 12 residues.

This clonotype was seen only a few times. The genes are TRBV7-2 and TRBJ2-5; 8 nucleotides agree with TRBD2. The CDR3 consists of 15 residues. The germline V gene has CDR1 SGHTA and CDR2 FQGNSA. The trim removed 6 bases at V and 5 bases at J, leaving 11 bases unmatched. CDR3 coding DNA: TGTGCCAGCAGTCCCAGAGCGGGAGCTCTGGAGACCCAGTACTTC. This codes for CASSPRAGALETQYF.

This clonotype was detected only a few times. The chain has TRBV20-1 and TRBJ1-2, with a tentative D call TRBD1 (6 bases). This CDR3 comprises 13 residues. Germline CDR1 DFQATT, CDR2 SNEGSKA (reference sequence). With 6 bases removed from V and 2 bases from J, the gap between germline ends came to 13 bases. DNA for the CDR3: TGCAGTGCCCGGGACACCCAAAACTATGGCTACACCTTC. This encodes CSARDTQNYGYTF.

This clonotype was seen a handful of times. The chain recombines TRBV10-3 with TRBJ1-1, with D maybe TRBD1 (6 bases). CDR3 size: 13 residues. Germline-derived CDR1 and CDR2 are ENHRY and SYGVKD. The V end lost 10 bases, the J end lost 7 bases, and 19 bases lay between the germline ends. The CDR3 region is CATANQEGVEAFF. DNA of the CDR3: TGTGCCACCGCGAACCAAGAGGGGGTTGAAGCTTTCTTT.

The chain couples TRBV9 to TRBJ2-1, with D possibly called TRBD1 or TRBD2 (5 bases each). The CDR3 spans 16 residues. V was shortened by 0 bases and J by 2 bases, with 12 bases between the two germline ends. Germline values: CDR1 SGDLS, CDR2 YYNGEE. This chain's CDR3 is CASSVGGAPAYNEQFF. In DNA, the CDR3 is TGTGCCAGCAGCGTAGGAGGGGCGCCGGCCTACAATGAGCAGTTCTTC.

This clonotype has just a few counts. The chain is built from TRBV12-3 or TRBV12-4 and TRBJ2-2; 8 bases agree with TRBD2. This CDR3 has 16 amino acids. Trimming removed 4 bases from V and 4 bases from J; junction bases left unmatched: 8. The CDR3 DNA reads TGTGCCAGCAGTTCTCCGGGGGGGGCTGGCACCGGGGAGCTGTTTTTT. Its translation is CASSSPGGAGTGELFF.

The chain is built from TRBV27 and TRBJ2-4; TRBD1 agrees at 7 bases. This CDR3 has 13 residues. In germline, CDR1 is MNHEY, CDR2 SMNVEV (reference sequence). J gave up 6 bases and V 8 bases, and 7 bases lay outside the gene matches. CDR3 nucleotides: TGTGCCAGCGGCAAATGGGACAGAAACATTCAGTACTTC. Encoded protein: CASGKWDRNIQYF.

This clonotype has more than one count but fewer than ten. This sequence joins TRBV12-3 or TRBV12-4 and TRBJ2-3; D unclear. This CDR3 is built from 15 residues. Between the trimmed V and J ends, which lost 3 bases and 3 bases, there was a span of 13 bases. For the CDR3, the DNA is TGTGCCAGCAGTTTCCGTAGCAGGATGACAGATACGCAGTATTTT. This codes for CASSFRSRMTDTQYF.